A selection of T cell receptor beta chains follows, all from one sample in a study of T cell repertoires in cytomegalovirus infection. TCRdb re-derived calls from the reads in MiXCR, one entry per CDR3 protein. The sample has about a million distinct CDR3 sequences; 30% to 40% are singletons. No cognate antigen is known for these TCRs. This specimen was cultured CD8+ T cells from PBMCs, taken from culture after CMV antigen stimulation. These receptors originate from a human donor in good health (CMV status not recorded). Some clones in this sample may be carry-over from other donors' samples. The CDR3 runs from the conserved cysteine through the conserved F or W. The D gene is left open where the match is weak. The size of a clone is reported for some rows only, either as once, few or many, or as a class for expanded clones.

abundance	d_gene	v_gene	j_gene	CDR3aa	CDR3nt
.	.	TRBV9	TRBJ2-1	CASSARPGTFTAQFF	TGTGCCAGCAGCGCCCGTCCCGGGACATTCACGGCGCAGTTCTTC
many	TRBD1	TRBV7-6	TRBJ1-2	CASSLALGQTPDYGYTF	TGTGCCAGCAGCTTGGCCCTGGGACAGACCCCTGACTATGGCTACACCTTC
.	TRBD2	TRBV27	TRBJ2-7	CASSLGGGKSYEQYF	TGTGCCAGCAGTCTCGGGGGAGGGAAGAGCTACGAGCAGTACTTC
.	.	TRBV6-5	TRBJ2-3	CASSSGGGTYTDTQYF	TGTGCCAGCAGTTCCGGAGGGGGTACGTACACAGATACGCAGTATTTT
.	TRBD2	TRBV5-1	TRBJ2-3	CASSSGLAGGLQDTQYF	TGCGCCAGCAGCTCGGGACTAGCGGGGGGTCTTCAAGATACGCAGTATTTT
.	.	TRBV27	TRBJ2-7	CASSVTGTKYEQYF	TGTGCCAGCAGTGTAACCGGGACAAAATACGAGCAGTACTTC
.	TRBD1	TRBV7-9	TRBJ2-4	CASSTGTGQYF	TGTGCCAGCAGCACCGGGACAGGACAGTACTTC
.	.	TRBV27	TRBJ2-3	CASRRGGYTDTQYF	TGTGCCAGCAGGCGAGGGGGATACACAGATACGCAGTATTTT
.	.	TRBV7-1	TRBJ1-3	CASSSTTFSGNTIYF	TGTGCCAGCAGCTCCACCACGTTCTCTGGAAACACCATATATTTT
many	TRBD1	TRBV12-3/TRBV12-4	TRBJ1-1	CASSFPGTGNTEAFF	TGTGCCAGCAGTTTCCCCGGGACAGGGAACACTGAAGCTTTCTTT